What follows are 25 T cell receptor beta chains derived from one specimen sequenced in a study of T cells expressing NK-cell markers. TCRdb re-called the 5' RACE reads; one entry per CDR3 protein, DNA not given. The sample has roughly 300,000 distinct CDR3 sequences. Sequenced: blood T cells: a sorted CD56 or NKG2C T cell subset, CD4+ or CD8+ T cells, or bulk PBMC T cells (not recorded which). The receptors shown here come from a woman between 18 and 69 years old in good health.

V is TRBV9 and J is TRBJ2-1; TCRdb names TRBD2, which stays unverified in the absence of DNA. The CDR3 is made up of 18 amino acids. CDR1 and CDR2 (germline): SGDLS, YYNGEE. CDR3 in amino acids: CASSVASGISSSYNEQFF.

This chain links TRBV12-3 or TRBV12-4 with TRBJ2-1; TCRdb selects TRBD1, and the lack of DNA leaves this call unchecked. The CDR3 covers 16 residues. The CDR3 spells CASSRLYSDRANEQFF.

CDR3 loop: CASSPTLGYPDTQYF. The V gene is TRBV4-3, the J gene TRBJ2-3; TCRdb names TRBD2, which stays unverified in the absence of DNA. The CDR3 spans 15 residues. Germline CDR1 is LGHNA and CDR2 is YSLEER.

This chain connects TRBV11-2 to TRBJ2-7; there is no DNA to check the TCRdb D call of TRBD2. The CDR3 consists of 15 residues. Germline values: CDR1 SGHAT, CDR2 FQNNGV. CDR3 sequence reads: CASSRTSRLSYEQYF.

The CDR3 reads CASATHNPYNEQFF. The chain combines TRBV6-2 or TRBV6-3 with TRBJ2-1. This CDR3 has 14 amino acids. Germline V gene sequence: CDR1 MNHEY, CDR2 SVGEGT.

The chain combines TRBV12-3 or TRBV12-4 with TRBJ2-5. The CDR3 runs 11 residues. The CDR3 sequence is CASSGRETQYF.

The CDR3 sequence: CASSTKRQGGELFF. This sequence joins TRBV7-2 and TRBJ2-2; TCRdb's D gene call, TRBD2, goes unchecked for lack of DNA. Germline V gene sequence: CDR1 SGHTA, CDR2 FQGNSA. The CDR3 is 14 residues long.

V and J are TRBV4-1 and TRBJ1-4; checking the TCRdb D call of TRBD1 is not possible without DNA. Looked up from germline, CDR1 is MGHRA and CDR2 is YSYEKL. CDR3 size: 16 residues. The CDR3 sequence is CASSQGTGATNEKLFF.

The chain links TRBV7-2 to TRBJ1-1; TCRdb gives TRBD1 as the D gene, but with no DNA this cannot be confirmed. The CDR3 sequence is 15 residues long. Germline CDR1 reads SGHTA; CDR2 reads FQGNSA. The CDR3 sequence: CASSLAGAPNTEAFF. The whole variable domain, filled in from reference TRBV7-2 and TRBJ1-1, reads GAGVSQSPSNKVTEKGKDVELRCDPISGHTALYWYRQSLGQGLEFLIYFQGNSAPDKSGLPSDRFSAERTGGSVSTLTIQRTQQEDSAVYLCASSLAGAPNTEAFFGQGTRLTVV.

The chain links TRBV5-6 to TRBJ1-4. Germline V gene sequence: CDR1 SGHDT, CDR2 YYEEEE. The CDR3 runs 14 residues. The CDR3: CASSLEAWDEKLFF.

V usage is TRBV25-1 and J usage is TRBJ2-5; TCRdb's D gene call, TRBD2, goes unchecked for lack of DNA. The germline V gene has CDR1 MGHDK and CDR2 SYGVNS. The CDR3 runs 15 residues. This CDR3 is CASSRTSGSSETQYF.

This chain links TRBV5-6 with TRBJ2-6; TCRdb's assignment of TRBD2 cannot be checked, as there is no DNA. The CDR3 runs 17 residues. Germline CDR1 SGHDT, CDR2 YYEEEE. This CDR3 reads CASSFGLAGPGANVLTF.

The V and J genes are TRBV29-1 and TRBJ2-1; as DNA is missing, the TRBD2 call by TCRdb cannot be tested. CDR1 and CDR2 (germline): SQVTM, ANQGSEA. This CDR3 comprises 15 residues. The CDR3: CSALAGLFPDNEQFF.

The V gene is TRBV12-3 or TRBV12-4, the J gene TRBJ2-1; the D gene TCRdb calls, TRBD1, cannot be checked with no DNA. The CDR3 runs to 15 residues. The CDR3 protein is CASSLPGARNNEQFF.

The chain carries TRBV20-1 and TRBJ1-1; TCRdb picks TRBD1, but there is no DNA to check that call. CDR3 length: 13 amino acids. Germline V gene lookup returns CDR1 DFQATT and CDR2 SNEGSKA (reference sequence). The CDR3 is CSARQGVDTEAFF.

CDR3 loop: CASSTGTGNQPQHF. The V call is TRBV5-1, the J call TRBJ1-5; with no DNA, the TCRdb D assignment of TRBD1 cannot be verified. The CDR3 is 14 amino acids. The germline V gene has CDR1 SGHRS and CDR2 YFSETQ.

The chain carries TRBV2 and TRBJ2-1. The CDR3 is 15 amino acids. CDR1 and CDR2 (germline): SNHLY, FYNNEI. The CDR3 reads CASSEDGTSYNEQFF.

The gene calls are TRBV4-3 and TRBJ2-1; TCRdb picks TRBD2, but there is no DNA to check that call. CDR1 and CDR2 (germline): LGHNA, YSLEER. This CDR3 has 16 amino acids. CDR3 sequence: CASSQDYQAGGFEQFF.

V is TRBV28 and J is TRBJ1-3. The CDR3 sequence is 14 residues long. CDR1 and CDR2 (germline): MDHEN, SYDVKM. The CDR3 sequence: CASSPPRAAAAIYF.

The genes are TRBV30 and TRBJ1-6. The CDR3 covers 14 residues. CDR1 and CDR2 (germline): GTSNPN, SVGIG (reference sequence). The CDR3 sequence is CAWSKIRRNSPLHF. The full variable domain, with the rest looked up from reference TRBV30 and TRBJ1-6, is SQTIHQWPATLVQPVGSPLSLECTVEGTSNPNLYWYRQAAGRGLQLLFYSVGIGQISSEVPQNLSASRPQDRQFILSSKKLLLSDSGFYLCAWSKIRRNSPLHFGNGTRLTVT.

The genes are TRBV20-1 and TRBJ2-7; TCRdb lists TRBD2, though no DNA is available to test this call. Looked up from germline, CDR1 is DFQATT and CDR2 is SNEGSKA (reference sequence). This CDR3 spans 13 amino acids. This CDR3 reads CSARASDRYEQYF.

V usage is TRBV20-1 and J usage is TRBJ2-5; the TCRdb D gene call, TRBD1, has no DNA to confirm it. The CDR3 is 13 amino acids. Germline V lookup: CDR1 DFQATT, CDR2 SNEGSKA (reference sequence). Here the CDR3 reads CSASWTAKETQYF.

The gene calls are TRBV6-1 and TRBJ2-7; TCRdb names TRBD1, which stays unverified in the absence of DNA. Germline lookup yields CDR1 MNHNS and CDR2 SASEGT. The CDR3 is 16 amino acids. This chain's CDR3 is CASSSTGQGMGYEQYF.

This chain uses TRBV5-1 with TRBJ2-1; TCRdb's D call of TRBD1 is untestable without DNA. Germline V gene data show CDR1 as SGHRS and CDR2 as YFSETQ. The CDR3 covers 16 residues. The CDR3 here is CASSRGSSVAENEQFF. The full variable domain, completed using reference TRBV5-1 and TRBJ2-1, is KAGVTQTPRYLIKTRGQQVTLSCSPISGHRSVSWYQQTPGQGLQFLFEYFSETQRNKGNFPGRFSGRQFSNSRSEMNVSTLELGDSALYLCASSRGSSVAENEQFFGPGTRLTVL.

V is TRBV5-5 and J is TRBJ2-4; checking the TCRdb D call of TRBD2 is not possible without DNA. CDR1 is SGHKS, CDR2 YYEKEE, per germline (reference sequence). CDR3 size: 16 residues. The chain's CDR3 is CASSLSAAGAKNIQYF. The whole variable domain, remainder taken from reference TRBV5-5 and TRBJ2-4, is DAGVTQSPTHLIKTRGQQVTLRCSPISGHKSVSWYQQVLGQGPQFIFQYYEKEERGRGNFPDRFSARQFPNYSSELNVNALLLGDSALYLCASSLSAAGAKNIQYFGAGTRLSVL.